The entry below describes one T cell receptor (beta chain). The data were obtained in a study of cytomegalovirus exposure and HLA in healthy donors. CDR1 is LGHNA, CDR2 YNFKEQ, per germline. The ends lost 4 bases at V and 7 bases at J; junction bases unmatched: 13. CDR3 size: 16 residues. Vbeta (60) and Jbeta (13) primers were used in the PCR. Clones were read by immunoSEQ multiplex PCR, and TCRdb kept only the in-frame ones, dropping some. This sample has some 90,000 clones; over 65% occur once, and the top ten carry about 4%. The chain uses TRBV4-2 and TRBJ1-5; 7 bases fit TRBD1. The receptor comes from a man aged 50 to 59 in good health and CMV-seronegative. Specimen: PBMCs. CDR3 region: CASSPLGGPGIQPQHF. DNA for the CDR3: TGTGCCAGCAGCCCACTAGGGGGCCCGGGTATACAGCCCCAGCATTTT.